This T cell receptor (beta chain) was sequenced in a study of T cell responses to AZD1222 COVID-19 vaccine. Findings and limits, study-wide: Seropositive at baseline were only a handful of AZD1222 recipients. White British ancestry dominated among donors, who included more females, and clonal diversity was possibly underestimated. An increase in Spike-specific TCR breadth and depth was observed after two AZD1222 doses.

With respect to this clone: No antigen is known for it.

The trim removed 5 bases at V and 1 base at J, leaving 1 base unmatched. The CDR3 consists of 13 residues. Germline V gives CDR1 SQVTM, CDR2 ANQGSEA. Sequenced by immunoSEQ multiplex PCR; TCRdb stores in-frame clones only, minus some. The sample lists about 220,000 clones, just over 90% seen once, with roughly 0.99% in the top ten. The starting material was peripheral blood, obtained on day 0 of MenACWY control vaccination. V usage is TRBV29-1 and J usage is TRBJ1-3; 8 nucleotides match TRBD1. The sequence was obtained from an adult in good health. The CDR3 is CSVRQGSGNTIYF. The DNA for the CDR3 is TGCAGCGTTCGACAGGGGTCTGGAAACACCATATATTTT.